This T cell receptor beta chain was profiled in a study of T cells in localized non-small cell lung cancer. Study observations and caveats: Since sequencing was restricted to only one region of the tumor, intratumor heterogeneity remains a possibility. A raised T cell density in blood coincided with lengthier overall survival.

TCRdb keeps only in-frame clones here, not all; method: immunoSEQ multiplex PCR. Here the sample spans over 20,000 clones, around 87% being singletons. Details on this clone: Antigen unknown.

This CDR3 comprises 13 residues. Looked up from germline, CDR1 is SGHNT and CDR2 is YENEEA. Trimming removed 5 bases at V and 1 base at J, with 7 bases between. The chain is built from TRBV11-3 and TRBJ2-3, with D maybe TRBD1 (6 bases). The sequencing here drew on peripheral blood, taken before any cancer treatment. The receptor comes from a male donor at least 60 years old with stage II squamous cell lung carcinoma. As DNA, the CDR3 is TGTGCCAGCAGCCACAGGGGCACAGATACGCAGTATTTT. Its protein product is CASSHRGTDTQYF. The full variable domain, with the rest looked up from reference TRBV11-3 and TRBJ2-3, is EAGVVQSPRYKIIEKKQPVAFWCNPISGHNTLYWYLQNLGQGPELLIRYENEEAVDDSQLPKDRFSAERLKGVDSTLKIQPAELGDSAVYLCASSHRGTDTQYFGPGTRLTVL.